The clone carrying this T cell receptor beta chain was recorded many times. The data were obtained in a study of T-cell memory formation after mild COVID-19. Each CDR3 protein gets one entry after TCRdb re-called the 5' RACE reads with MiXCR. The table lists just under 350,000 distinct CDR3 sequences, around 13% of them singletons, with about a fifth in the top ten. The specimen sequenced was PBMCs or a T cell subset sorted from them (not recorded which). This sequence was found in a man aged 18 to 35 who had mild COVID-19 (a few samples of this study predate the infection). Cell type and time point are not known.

The chain's CDR3 is CASSQDLGQGASNEQFF. The CDR3 coding sequence is TGCGCCAGCAGCCAAGATCTAGGACAGGGGGCATCAAATGAGCAGTTCTTC. V gene TRBV4-3 combines with J gene TRBJ2-1; 11 bases map to TRBD1. Germline CDR1 LGHNA, CDR2 YSLEER. With 0 bases clipped from V and 7 bases from J, the junction kept 8 bases outside the gene matches. This CDR3 contains 17 residues.